The TCR beta chain described here comes from a study of blood T cell repertoires in COVID-19. Looking at the study overall: Samples of COVID-19 (acute and convalescent) were obtained from the United States, Italy and Spain.

Original data processing: Estimates of nucleated cell counts were drawn from the amplification of reference gene primers. Sequenced by immunoSEQ multiplex PCR; TCRdb stores in-frame clones only, minus some. Clone size and V and J calls were adopted from that table, with D and trimming inferred from the DNA. The data show almost 30,000 clones, with 65% to 70% seen just once and 17% held by the top ten. Source material: peripheral blood. This clonotype originated in a human donor in a cohort sampled during active COVID-19.

This CDR3 reads CASSPGNAGGDVREQYF. The CDR3 DNA reads as TGCGCCAGCAGCCCCGGGAACGCGGGGGGCGACGTCCGGGAGCAGTACTTC. The chain recombines TRBV5-1 with TRBJ2-7; 8 bases fit TRBD2. This CDR3 has 17 residues. CDR1 and CDR2 (germline): SGHRS, YFSETQ. Trimming cost V 4 bases and J 7 bases; bases outside gene matches: 19.